This T cell receptor beta chain is from a study of blood T cell repertoires in COVID-19. Using immunoSEQ multiplex PCR, the repertoire was profiled, and TCRdb retains in-frame clones only, with some absent. This table holds approximately 140,000 clones, around four fifths found once. Looked up from germline, CDR1 is MDHEN and CDR2 is SYDVKM. V lost 5 bases, J lost 9 bases, and 20 bases lay in between. This CDR3 spans 16 amino acids. The chain recombines TRBV28 with TRBJ1-6, with D possibly being TRBD1 (5 bases). This TCR was sampled from a man aged 65-85 years with acute or convalescent COVID-19. Sequences were obtained from peripheral blood. The CDR3 DNA reads as TGTGCCAGCAGTCCCTGGGGGGGAGGTTCGTCTTCACCCCTCCACTTT. This gives the protein CASSPWGGGSSSPLHF.